This T cell receptor beta chain was observed in a study of T cells after somatic rescue of genetic block. Sequencing was performed with immunoSEQ multiplex PCR; in TCRdb, only in-frame clones are kept and a portion is missing. The sample includes roughly 71,000 clones, around 90% of them seen just once. This CDR3 has 15 residues. Germline V gene data show CDR1 as SGHNT and CDR2 as YYREEE (reference sequence). V lost 1 base to trimming and J lost 0 bases, with 11 bases between them. The sample consisted of peripheral blood mononuclear cells (PBMCs). The rearrangement uses TRBV5-4 and TRBJ2-7; D gene unclear. This TCR came from a man aged 25 to 45. CDR3 sequence reads: CASSLRAVSSYEQYF. CDR3 sequence (DNA): TGTGCCAGCAGCTTGAGGGCGGTAAGCTCCTACGAGCAGTACTTC.